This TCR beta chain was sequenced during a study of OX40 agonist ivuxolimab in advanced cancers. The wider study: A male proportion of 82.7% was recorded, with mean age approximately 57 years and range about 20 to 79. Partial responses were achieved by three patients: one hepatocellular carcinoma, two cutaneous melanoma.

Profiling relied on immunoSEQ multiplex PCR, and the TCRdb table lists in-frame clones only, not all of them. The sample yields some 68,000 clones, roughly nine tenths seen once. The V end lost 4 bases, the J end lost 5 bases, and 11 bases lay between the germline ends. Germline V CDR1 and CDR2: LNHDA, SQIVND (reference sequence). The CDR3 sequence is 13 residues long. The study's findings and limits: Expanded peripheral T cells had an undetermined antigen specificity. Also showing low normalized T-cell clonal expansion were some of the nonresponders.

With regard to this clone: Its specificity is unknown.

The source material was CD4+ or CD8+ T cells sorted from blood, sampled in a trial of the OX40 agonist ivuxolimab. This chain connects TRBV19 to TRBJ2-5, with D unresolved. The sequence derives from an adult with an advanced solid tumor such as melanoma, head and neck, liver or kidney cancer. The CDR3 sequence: CASSNGRAETQYF. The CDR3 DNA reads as TGTGCCAGTAGTAACGGTAGGGCGGAGACCCAGTACTTC.